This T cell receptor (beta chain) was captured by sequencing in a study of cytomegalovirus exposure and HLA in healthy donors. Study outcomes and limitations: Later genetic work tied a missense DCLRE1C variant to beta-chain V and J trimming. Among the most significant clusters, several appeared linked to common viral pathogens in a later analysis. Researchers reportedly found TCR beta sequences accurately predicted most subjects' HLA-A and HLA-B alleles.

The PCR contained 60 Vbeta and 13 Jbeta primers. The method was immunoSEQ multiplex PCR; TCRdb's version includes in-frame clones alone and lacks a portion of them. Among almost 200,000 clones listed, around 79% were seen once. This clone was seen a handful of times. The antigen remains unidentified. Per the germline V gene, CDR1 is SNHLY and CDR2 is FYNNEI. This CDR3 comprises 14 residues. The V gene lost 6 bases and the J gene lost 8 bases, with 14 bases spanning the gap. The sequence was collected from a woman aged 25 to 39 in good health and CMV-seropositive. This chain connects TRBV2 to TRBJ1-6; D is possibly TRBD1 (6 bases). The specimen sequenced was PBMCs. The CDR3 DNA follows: TGTGCCAGCAGGCTGCCTACAGGGTATTCACCCCTCCACTTT. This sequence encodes CASRLPTGYSPLHF.